This entry lists 2 T cell receptor beta chains sequenced from one sample in a study of T cell repertoires in cytomegalovirus infection. These receptors are not linked to any known antigen. TCRdb analysed the reads with MiXCR anew, one entry per CDR3 protein. Seen here are about 400,000 distinct CDR3 sequences, roughly a third observed once, and the top ten hold approximately 12%. This specimen was cultured PBMCs, taken from culture after CMV antigen stimulation. The receptors were sampled from a human donor in good health (CMV status not recorded). Some clones in this sample may be carry-over from other donors' samples.

This clonotype has only a few counts. The chain recombines TRBV7-6 with TRBJ2-7, with 13 bases aligning to TRBD2. The V gene's germline CDR1 is SGHVS and CDR2 FNYEAQ. The CDR3 has 15 residues. The junction had 9 bases not matched to a gene; V was cut back by 6 bases and J by 7 bases. The CDR3 loop reads CASSQLAGGLEEQYF. CDR3 nucleotides: TGTGCCAGCAGTCAACTAGCGGGAGGGCTAGAAGAGCAGTACTTC.

This sequence joins TRBV5-1 and TRBJ1-4; no clear D. CDR3 size: 15 residues. CDR1 is SGHRS and CDR2 is YFSETQ in the germline V gene. Between the trimmed V and J ends, which lost 0 bases and 0 bases, there was a span of 6 bases. The CDR3 here is CASSLGHSTNEKLFF. CDR3 DNA sequence: TGCGCCAGCAGCTTGGGACACTCAACTAATGAAAAACTGTTTTTT.